The clone carrying this T cell receptor (beta chain) was recorded once. This sample was taken from a study of blood T cell repertoires in COVID-19. Overall study: Samples of COVID-19 (acute and convalescent) were obtained from the United States, Italy and Spain. Sources were T cells, B-cell-depleted T cells, or PBMCs; the material itself was cDNA or gDNA.

V was pared by 4 bases and J by 4 bases, with 31 bases between. This CDR3 has 20 residues. Germline V gene lookup returns CDR1 MGHRA and CDR2 YSYEKL. TCRdb keeps only in-frame clones here, not all; method: immunoSEQ multiplex PCR. The table has 50,000 to 60,000 clones, around 84% seen once. The V and J genes are TRBV4-1 and TRBJ1-1; D may be TRBD1 (6 bases). The TCR comes from a human donor in a cohort sampled during active or convalescent COVID-19. Material for sequencing was peripheral blood. CDR3 amino acids: CASSRTPVVGRGRLGTEAFF. The CDR3 nucleotides are TGCGCCAGCAGCCGCACCCCGGTGGTGGGCAGGGGCCGGTTGGGCACTGAAGCTTTCTTT.